Following are 32 T cell receptor beta chains from one sample sequenced in a study of OX40 agonist ivuxolimab in advanced cancers. Produced via immunoSEQ multiplex PCR; TCRdb's table is partial and in-frame only. The sample has tens of thousands of clones; about 81% are singletons. Sequences were derived from CD4+ or CD8+ T cells sorted from blood, sampled in a trial of the OX40 agonist ivuxolimab. The receptor set was obtained from an adult with an advanced solid tumor such as melanoma, head and neck, liver or kidney cancer.

Notes on this clone: Germline and junction disagree at one end, which may indicate a read error. Other DNA sequences in the same sample also yield this CDR3. The gene calls are TRBV18 and TRBJ2-7; unclear D gene. This CDR3 contains 12 residues. Germline CDR1 reads KGHSH; CDR2 reads LQKENI. The CDR3 DNA reads TGTGCCAGCTCACCACTTTCCTATGAGCAGTACTTC. This codes for CASSPLSYEQYF.

The rearrangement joins TRBV5-6 to TRBJ1-5; a weak D match, TRBD1 (5 bases). This CDR3 has 13 amino acids. The germline CDR1 and CDR2 sequences are SGHDT and YYEEEE. V lost 4 bases and J 5 bases, leaving 10 bases between the germline ends. CDR3 sequence (DNA): TGTGCCAGCAGCCCGGGACCGGATCAGCCCCAGCATTTT. Amino acid sequence: CASSPGPDQPQHF. Full variable domain (remainder filled in from reference TRBV5-6 and TRBJ1-5): DAGVTQSPTHLIKTRGQQVTLRCSPKSGHDTVSWYQQALGQGPQFIFQYYEEEERQRGNFPDRFSGHQFPNYSSELNVNALLLGDSALYLCASSPGPDQPQHFGDGTRLSIL.

The chain has TRBV11-3 and TRBJ2-3; D may be TRBD2 (6 bases). There are 14 residues in the CDR3. Per the germline V gene, CDR1 is SGHNT and CDR2 is YENEEA. V lost 3 bases and J 4 bases, leaving 11 bases between the germline ends. The CDR3 protein is CASSFGDLADTQYF. DNA for the CDR3: TGTGCCAGCAGCTTCGGGGACTTAGCAGATACGCAGTATTTT.

V usage is TRBV7-8 and J usage is TRBJ1-6; D not resolved. Trimming took 0 bases from V and 10 from J, leaving 13 bases between them. Germline CDR1 and CDR2: SGHVS and FQNEAQ. The CDR3 is 15 amino acids. The CDR3 region is CASSLAPGRWSPLHF. The CDR3 DNA is TGTGCCAGCAGCTTAGCGCCTGGGAGGTGGTCACCCCTCCACTTT.

This chain connects TRBV7-2 to TRBJ2-5; 7 bases match TRBD1. The germline V gene encodes CDR1 SGHTA and CDR2 FQGNSA. The junction had 5 bases not matched to a gene; V was cut back by 5 bases and J by 2 bases. There are 14 residues in the CDR3. CDR3 sequence: CASSPRQGQETQYF. CDR3 sequence (DNA): TGTGCCAGCAGCCCCCGACAGGGACAAGAGACCCAGTACTTC.

The chain combines TRBV5-5 with TRBJ2-3; TRBD1 is a possible D gene (6 bases). V was clipped by 0 bases and J by 5 bases, with 10 bases between them. Germline-derived CDR1 and CDR2 are SGHKS and YYEKEE (reference sequence). The CDR3 length is 14 residues. CDR3 sequence reads: CASSLEGGRDTQYF. The CDR3 DNA reads as TGTGCCAGCAGCTTGGAAGGGGGTAGAGATACGCAGTATTTT. Drawing the rest from reference TRBV5-5 and TRBJ2-3, the complete variable domain is DAGVTQSPTHLIKTRGQQVTLRCSPISGHKSVSWYQQVLGQGPQFIFQYYEKEERGRGNFPDRFSARQFPNYSSELNVNALLLGDSALYLCASSLEGGRDTQYFGPGTRLTVL.

This sequence joins TRBV27 and TRBJ1-3, with D perhaps TRBD1 (6 bases). V lost 6 bases and J 0 bases, leaving 24 bases between the germline ends. In germline, CDR1 is MNHEY, CDR2 SMNVEV (reference sequence). The CDR3 has 19 amino acids. The CDR3 sequence is CASSRLPRRQANSGNTIYF. For the CDR3, the DNA is TGTGCCAGCAGCCGATTACCCCGTAGACAGGCAAACTCTGGAAACACCATATATTTT.

The chain combines TRBV9 with TRBJ1-2, with 7 positions matching TRBD1. The V gene end was trimmed by 4 bases and the J gene end by 0 bases; junction bases not matched to a gene: 9. Germline V lookup: CDR1 SGDLS, CDR2 YYNGEE. CDR3 length: 16 amino acids. CDR3 loop: CASSLSTGEANYGYTF. The CDR3 nucleotides are TGTGCCAGCAGCTTGAGTACAGGGGAAGCTAACTATGGCTACACCTTC.

The chain has TRBV30 and TRBJ1-5; D is perhaps TRBD1 (5 bases). From germline, CDR1 is GTSNPN and CDR2 SVGIG (reference sequence). There are 15 residues in the CDR3. The ends were cut back, 4 bases at V and 3 bases at J, with 16 bases in the middle. CDR3 sequence (DNA): TGTGCCTGGATAGAGAAGGCAGGGATCAATCAGCCCCAGCATTTT. Translating it yields CAWIEKAGINQPQHF. Full variable domain (rest looked up from reference TRBV30 and TRBJ1-5): SQTIHQWPATLVQPVGSPLSLECTVEGTSNPNLYWYRQAAGRGLQLLFYSVGIGQISSEVPQNLSASRPQDRQFILSSKKLLLSDSGFYLCAWIEKAGINQPQHFGDGTRLSIL.

Of note for this clone: One end of the junction fails to match germline, which may point to a read error. The gene calls are TRBV19 and TRBJ2-1; D gene unclear. Germline CDR1 LNHDA, CDR2 SQIVND (reference sequence). This CDR3 spans 14 amino acids. CDR3: CASSTLTLYDEQFF. The CDR3 DNA reads as TGTGCCAGTTCGACTCTAACTCTCTACGATGAGCAGTTCTTC.

The V gene is TRBV20-1, the J gene TRBJ1-1; D gene unclear. The CDR3 sequence is 11 residues long. V shed 2 bases and J shed 0 bases, with 1 base lying between them. Germline CDR1 DFQATT, CDR2 SNEGSKA (reference sequence). CDR3 protein: CSARLNTEAFF. DNA of the CDR3: TGCAGTGCTAGACTGAACACTGAAGCTTTCTTT.

The rearrangement links TRBV2 to TRBJ2-3, with TRBD1 matching over 7 bases. CDR1 and CDR2 (germline): SNHLY, FYNNEI. Trimming cost V 5 bases and J 6 bases; bases outside gene matches: 8. The CDR3 sequence is 14 residues long. The CDR3 is CASSLQGLGDTQYF. The CDR3 region has the DNA TGTGCCAGCAGTCTACAGGGGTTAGGGGATACGCAGTATTTT. The whole variable domain, remainder taken from reference TRBV2 and TRBJ2-3, is EPEVTQTPSHQVTQMGQEVILRCVPISNHLYFYWYRQILGQKVEFLVSFYNNEISEKSEIFDDQFSVERPDGSNFTLKIRSTKLEDSAMYFCASSLQGLGDTQYFGPGTRLTVL.

This clone was picked up one time. The CDR3 DNA follows: TGTGCCAGCAGTTACGGACAATATTCTCAGCCCCAGCATTTT. It translates to CASSYGQYSQPQHF. The chain combines TRBV5-6 with TRBJ1-5; possible D gene TRBD1, 5 bases. V was cut by 5 bases and J by 6 bases, with 15 bases left in between. Looked up from germline, CDR1 is SGHDT and CDR2 is YYEEEE. The CDR3 totals 14 residues. Full variable domain (rest looked up from reference TRBV5-6 and TRBJ1-5): DAGVTQSPTHLIKTRGQQVTLRCSPKSGHDTVSWYQQALGQGPQFIFQYYEEEERQRGNFPDRFSGHQFPNYSSELNVNALLLGDSALYLCASSYGQYSQPQHFGDGTRLSIL.

The chain joins TRBV5-1 to TRBJ2-7, with 8 bases identical to TRBD1. After removal of 0 bases from V and 3 bases from J, the junction contained 5 bases not matched to a gene. This CDR3 is 15 amino acids long. Per the germline V gene, CDR1 is SGHRS and CDR2 is YFSETQ. The CDR3 nucleotides are TGCGCCAGCAGCTTGGCCTGGACAGGGAGCTACGAGCAGTACTTC. Translation gives CASSLAWTGSYEQYF.

The chain is built from TRBV7-9 and TRBJ2-5; possibly TRBD2 for D (5 bases). The germline CDR1 and CDR2 sequences are SEHNR and FQNEAQ (reference sequence). V was cut by 5 bases and J by 5 bases, with 15 bases left in between. The CDR3 extends over 14 amino acids. The DNA of the CDR3 is TGTGCCAGCAGCCCCACGACCCGCGGGGAGACCCAGTACTTC. Its translation is CASSPTTRGETQYF.

The CDR3 is CASTRTGGSYGYTF. As DNA, the CDR3 is TGTGCCAGCACCCGGACAGGGGGATCCTATGGCTACACCTTC. This chain links TRBV19 with TRBJ1-2, with TRBD1 matching over 10 bases. The CDR3 consists of 14 residues. Germline CDR1 is LNHDA and CDR2 is SQIVND (reference sequence). Unmatched junction bases numbered 8, after V lost 9 bases and J lost 4 bases.

The V gene is TRBV6-1, the J gene TRBJ1-2; 7 bases are a match to TRBD1. The CDR3 is 15 amino acids. Trimming removed 5 bases from V and 5 bases from J; junction bases left unmatched: 11. Germline loops: CDR1 MNHNS, CDR2 SASEGT. CDR3 bases: TGTGCCAGCAGTTTCGAAGGGGGCGTGGGGTATGGCTACACCTTC. Protein product: CASSFEGGVGYGYTF.

The chain links TRBV5-1 to TRBJ2-3; TRBD2 matches at 12 bases. The germline CDR1 and CDR2 sequences are SGHRS and YFSETQ. Trimming at V came to 4 bases and at J to 1 base, leaving 4 bases not matched to a gene. There are 16 residues in the CDR3. In DNA form, the CDR3 reads TGCGCCAGCAGCACCGGGACTAGCGGGCGCACAGATACGCAGTATTTT. Amino acids: CASSTGTSGRTDTQYF.

The genes are TRBV7-9 and TRBJ2-1; no firm D call. Germline CDR1 is SEHNR and CDR2 is FQNEAQ (reference sequence). This CDR3 is 12 amino acids long. The germline V and J ends were trimmed by 4 bases and 3 bases, with 4 bases remaining between them. CDR3 coding DNA: TGTGCCAGCAGCTCTTACTACAATGAGCAGTTCTTC. Translating it yields CASSSYYNEQFF.

The sample holds a few counts of this clone. The rearrangement joins TRBV13 to TRBJ2-3, with TRBD2 matching 7 bases. The junction had 3 bases not matched to a gene; V was cut back by 1 base and J by 2 bases. The germline V gene encodes CDR1 PRHDT and CDR2 FYEKMQ (reference sequence). CDR3 length equals 15 residues. The CDR3 DNA reads TGTGCCAGCAGCTTAGCGGGAGGTGTCACAGATACGCAGTATTTT. Translated, it gives CASSLAGGVTDTQYF. Based on the CDR3 plus reference TRBV13 and TRBJ2-3, the full variable domain is AAGVIQSPRHLIKEKRETATLKCYPIPRHDTVYWYQQGPGQDPQFLISFYEKMQSDKGSIPDRFSAQQFSDYHSELNMSSLELGDSALYFCASSLAGGVTDTQYFGPGTRLTVL.

V usage is TRBV27 and J usage is TRBJ2-2, with D uncertain. Trimming took off 6 bases at V and 1 base at J, with 21 bases between the two ends. The CDR3 has 18 residues. Germline CDR1 MNHEY, CDR2 SMNVEV (reference sequence). This CDR3 is CASSRRGSSMRNTGELFF. DNA of the CDR3: TGTGCCAGCAGCCGGCGAGGCAGTTCAATGAGGAACACCGGGGAGCTGTTTTTT.

The genes are TRBV19 and TRBJ2-2; 8 nucleotides agree with TRBD1. The CDR3 runs to 18 residues. Germline V gene data show CDR1 as LNHDA and CDR2 as SQIVND (reference sequence). V lost 5 bases, J lost 1 base, and 12 bases stayed unmatched. The CDR3 region is CASSDRKGQALNTGELFF. Written as DNA, the CDR3 is TGTGCCAGTAGTGATCGGAAGGGACAGGCCCTGAACACCGGGGAGCTGTTTTTT.

The chain combines TRBV21-1 with TRBJ1-2. TRBV21-1 is deemed a pseudogene. The CDR3 loop spans 17 amino acids. The CDR3 coding sequence is TGTGCCAGCAGCAAAGACCGGGCAGGGGAGGACTTGGCTGGCTACACCTTC. Amino acids: CASSKDRAGEDLAGYTF.

The chain is built from TRBV2 and TRBJ1-6, with a possible D match to TRBD1 (6 bases). The CDR3 consists of 14 residues. Germline CDR1 SNHLY, CDR2 FYNNEI. With 7 bases removed from V and 9 bases from J, the gap between germline ends came to 16 bases. The CDR3 DNA reads TGTGCCAGCACCCCGGGCCAGGGGAGTTCACCCCTCCACTTT. Its protein is CASTPGQGSSPLHF. The variable domain in full, with the rest retrieved from reference TRBV2 and TRBJ1-6, is EPEVTQTPSHQVTQMGQEVILRCVPISNHLYFYWYRQILGQKVEFLVSFYNNEISEKSEIFDDQFSVERPDGSNFTLKIRSTKLEDSAMYFCASTPGQGSSPLHFGNGTRLTVT.

This sequence joins TRBV19 and TRBJ2-7, with D perhaps TRBD1 (6 bases). The CDR3 is made up of 15 amino acids. V was trimmed by 5 bases and J by 2 bases, leaving 16 bases between them. Germline CDR1 LNHDA, CDR2 SQIVND (reference sequence). CDR3 amino acids: CASSPAGVVPYEQYF. Written as DNA, the CDR3 is TGTGCCAGTAGTCCGGCAGGGGTAGTCCCCTACGAGCAGTACTTC. The full variable domain, with the rest looked up from reference TRBV19 and TRBJ2-7, is DGGITQSPKYLFRKEGQNVTLSCEQNLNHDAMYWYRQDPGQGLRLIYYSQIVNDFQKGDIAEGYSVSREKKESFPLTVTSAQKNPTAFYLCASSPAGVVPYEQYFGPGTRLTVT.

V and J are TRBV4-1 and TRBJ2-5; D ambiguous. CDR3 length equals 13 residues. Trimming pared 3 bases from V and 3 bases from J, leaving 8 bases between. CDR1 and CDR2 (germline): MGHRA, YSYEKL. CDR3 sequence (DNA): TGCGCCAGCAGCCAGTATGGGGAAGAGACCCAGTACTTC. Protein: CASSQYGEETQYF.

The rearrangement links TRBV11-3 to TRBJ1-1; 12 bases agree with TRBD1. The CDR3 spans 15 residues. V lost 5 bases, J lost 5 bases, and 6 bases stayed unmatched. Germline CDR1 and CDR2: SGHNT and YENEEA. The chain's CDR3 is CASSVGQGASTEAFF. In DNA, the CDR3 is TGTGCCAGCAGCGTGGGACAGGGGGCGAGTACTGAAGCTTTCTTT.

This clone was seen a few times. The J gene is TRBJ1-4, the V gene TRBV11-2; 9 bases are a match to TRBD1. The J segment lost 13 bases and the V segment lost 6 bases, leaving 15 bases of the junction unmatched. The length of the CDR3 is 15 residues. Germline V gives CDR1 SGHAT, CDR2 FQNNGV. CDR3 region: CASRVPGQGVGGLFF. CDR3 bases: TGTGCCAGCAGGGTACCGGGACAGGGCGTCGGGGGACTGTTTTTT.

This clone was recorded once. The rearrangement links TRBV29-1 to TRBJ1-2; 8 bases agree with TRBD1. The CDR3 loop spans 13 amino acids. CDR1 and CDR2 (germline): SQVTM, ANQGSEA. With 7 bases clipped from V and 1 base from J, the junction kept 5 bases outside the gene matches. The CDR3 loop reads CSARQGLNYGYTF. The CDR3 DNA sequence: TGCAGCGCCCGACAGGGGCTTAACTATGGCTACACCTTC.

The chain couples TRBV27 to TRBJ2-7, with a possible D match to TRBD1 (5 bases). CDR1 and CDR2 from the germline V gene are MNHEY and SMNVEV (reference sequence). The CDR3 is made up of 13 amino acids. The V and J ends lost 3 bases and 1 base respectively, with 7 bases between them. The CDR3 loop reads CASSFRQSYEQYF. The DNA for the CDR3 is TGTGCCAGCAGTTTTAGACAGTCCTACGAGCAGTACTTC.

The chain couples TRBV30 to TRBJ1-3; D is perhaps TRBD1 (5 bases). The CDR3 runs to 14 residues. V was pared by 4 bases and J by 0 bases, with 10 bases between. Looked up from germline, CDR1 is GTSNPN and CDR2 is SVGIG (reference sequence). CDR3 protein: CAWKGTFSGNTIYF. Written as DNA, the CDR3 is TGTGCCTGGAAGGGGACGTTCTCTGGAAACACCATATATTTT.

The rearrangement joins TRBV5-1 to TRBJ1-5; 9 bases are a match to TRBD1. This CDR3 has 14 residues. With V trimmed by 6 bases and J by 5 bases, 6 bases remained unmatched. Germline V gene sequence: CDR1 SGHRS, CDR2 YFSETQ. The CDR3: CASTPGQGDQPQHF. Here the CDR3 DNA reads TGCGCCAGCACCCCGGGACAGGGTGATCAGCCCCAGCATTTT.